This T cell receptor (beta chain) was retrieved from a study of CXCR3-negative and CXCR3-positive naive CD8 T cells (dated by TCRdb to between 2018 and 2021). Regarding the study in general: In total, 130 million to 150 million TRB reads were obtained, or roughly 1.5 +/- 0.3 million reads per library. Diversity and physicochemical repertoire analyses covered about a dozen donors pooled from two independent experiments. The TRBV-TRBJ cluster analysis covered naive subsets from 5 donors and memory cells from 3 donors. The research as a whole found: Within the same donor, TRBV-TRBJ usage looked similar between naive CXCR3-negative and CXCR3-positive cells, but memory cells had distinct patterns. CXCR3 expression partially decreased after cryopreservation, so most assays used freshly isolated PBMCs. Because surface CD5, which has been linked to self-reactivity in mice, was comparable between naive subsets, TCR interaction strength was also inferred from TRB CDR3 physicochemical properties. Both naive subsets had comparably high repertoire diversity, while memory CD8+ T cells had much lower repertoire diversity.

Inclusive of the bounding cysteine and phenylalanine, the CDR3 is 14 residues long. DNA is not on record. CDR1 SEHNR and CDR2 FQNEAQ are derived from the germline V gene (reference sequence). Each CD8+ T cell subset was flow-sorted in triplicate, with some 300,000 cells per subset placed directly into RLT lysis buffer. Standard density gradient centrifugation was used to isolate peripheral blood mononuclear cells from buffy coats. Total RNA was extracted from sorted cells with an RNeasy Mini Kit. For this clonotype: Its recognized antigen is unknown.

Sequencing was carried out with a NextSeq 550. The Human TCR Profiling Kit (MiLaboratory) was used to prepare UMI-labeled 5' RACE TRB cDNA libraries. The full amount of extracted RNA was used for cDNA synthesis, and the full amount of resulting cDNA was used for PCR amplification. The libraries were made side by side, with each library going through the same number of PCR cycles. The source study handled its data this way. About 50,000 +/- 9,200 unique UMI-labeled TRB cDNA molecules per library were extracted with MIGEC and MiXCR, with at least two reads per UMI required. Each library averaged about 40,000 +/- 10,000 functional in-frame TRB CDR3 nucleotide clonotypes without stop codons. Diversity metrics, including normalized Shannon-Wiener and Chao1, were computed in VDJtools after downsampling to 5000 UMI-labeled TRB molecules per sample. Clonotype-size-weighted physicochemical properties of the central five CDR3 residues (interaction energy, strength, volume and Kidera factor 4) were computed in VDJtools. The reads, reprocessed by TCRdb, yield one row per CDR3 protein sequence and no DNA. Clone size and V and J calls follow TCRdb, not the original study. The table for this sample lists about 48,000 distinct CDR3 sequences. The ten largest clonotypes hold over 14% of the sample.

This sequence uses TRBV7-9 and TRBJ2-7; the D call of TRBD1 rests on TCRdb alone, since no DNA is present to check it. The clonotype was recovered from a human donor in good health. Some clones in this sample may be carry-over from other donors' samples. The sample was memory CD8+ T cells from blood. The meaning of the sample's cell subset or site label: conventional CD8+ memory T cells (TMEM), sorted as controls. The CDR3 is CASSHRTAAYEQYF.